Following are 15 T cell receptor beta chains from one sample sequenced in a study of cytomegalovirus exposure and HLA in healthy donors. PCR was performed using 60 Vbeta and 13 Jbeta primers. Using immunoSEQ multiplex PCR, the repertoire was profiled, and TCRdb retains in-frame clones only, with some absent. This table has some 140,000 clones, about three quarters appearing once. Sequencing was carried out using PBMCs. The receptors were sampled from a male donor in good health and CMV-seropositive.

This clone was seen only a few times. This chain connects TRBV7-2 to TRBJ2-7, with D possibly TRBD2 on 5 matching bases. Germline V gene data show CDR1 as SGHTA and CDR2 as FQGNSA. The length of the CDR3 is 12 residues. V was clipped by 2 bases and J by 6 bases, with 8 bases between them. CDR3 loop: CASSLSRGEQYF. The CDR3 region has the DNA TGTGCCAGCAGCTTAAGTCGGGGCGAGCAGTACTTC.

On this clone: A read error may produce the germline difference seen at one junction end. The chain carries TRBV28 and TRBJ1-1; possibly TRBD1 for D (5 bases). The germline gives CDR1 MDHEN, CDR2 SYDVKM. The CDR3 contains 12 residues. CDR3 bases: TGTGCCAGCAGTCTGGCAGGGCGTGAAGCTTCCTTT. Amino acids: CASSLAGREASF.

V usage is TRBV5-6 and J usage is TRBJ2-3; D is unclear. This CDR3 contains 12 residues. Between the trimmed V and J ends, which lost 4 bases and 6 bases, there was a span of 9 bases. Germline-derived CDR1 and CDR2 are SGHDT and YYEEEE. The CDR3 here is CASSLILDTQYF. DNA for the CDR3: TGTGCCAGCAGCCTTATCCTCGATACGCAGTATTTT.

This clone was counted a single time. The V gene is TRBV5-4, the J gene TRBJ2-1, with TRBD2 matching over 9 bases. There are 16 residues in the CDR3. V lost 4 bases and J lost 4; bases outside the gene matches: 9. CDR1 SGHNT and CDR2 YYREEE come from the germline V gene (reference sequence). This chain's CDR3 is CASSHNPTSGYNEQFF. In DNA, the CDR3 is TGTGCCAGCAGCCACAACCCGACTAGCGGATACAATGAGCAGTTCTTC.

This clone has just a few counts. The CDR3 here is CASSLGTGAEGYTF. CDR3 coding DNA: TGTGCCAGTAGTCTTGGGACAGGGGCTGAAGGCTACACCTTC. The V gene is TRBV19, the J gene TRBJ1-2; TRBD1 matches at 10 bases. The V and J ends lost 5 bases and 8 bases, in that order; junction bases with no gene match: 8. There are 14 residues in the CDR3. In germline, CDR1 is LNHDA, CDR2 SQIVND (reference sequence).

The table lists this clone with a count of one. The J gene is TRBJ2-7, the V gene TRBV9; possible D gene TRBD1, 6 bases. CDR3 length: 12 amino acids. The germline CDR1 and CDR2 sequences are SGDLS and YYNGEE. Trimming stripped 3 bases from V and 6 bases from J, with 10 bases between. The CDR3 is CASSAIQGEQYF. The DNA for the CDR3 is TGTGCCAGCAGCGCGATACAGGGCGAGCAGTACTTC. The variable domain in full, completed from reference TRBV9 and TRBJ2-7, reads DSGVTQTPKHLITATGQRVTLRCSPRSGDLSVYWYQQSLDQGLQFLIQYYNGEERAKGNILERFSAQQFPDLHSELNLSSLELGDSALYFCASSAIQGEQYFGPGTRLTVT.

The genes are TRBV5-4 and TRBJ2-5, with TRBD2 matching over 13 bases. CDR1 SGHNT and CDR2 YYREEE come from the germline V gene (reference sequence). J gave up 4 bases and V 4 bases, and 7 bases lay outside the gene matches. CDR3 length: 16 amino acids. The CDR3 coding sequence is TGTGCCAGCAGCGGACTAGCGGGAGTGGTGGGAGAGACCCAGTACTTC. Amino acids: CASSGLAGVVGETQYF.

A word on this clone: The conserved closing phenylalanine or tryptophan is absent in this CDR3, likely reflecting a read error. The chain recombines TRBV18 with TRBJ1-4; D is unclear. With 2 bases removed from V and 8 bases from J, the gap between germline ends came to 9 bases. There are 13 residues in the CDR3. Looked up from germline, CDR1 is KGHSH and CDR2 is LQKENI. The CDR3: CASSPLEGEKLFL. For the CDR3, the DNA is TGTGCCAGCTCACCATTGGAGGGAGAAAAACTGTTTTTG.

This clone was found a few times. The rearrangement joins TRBV27 to TRBJ2-3, with 11 bases aligning to TRBD2. Germline V gene data show CDR1 as MNHEY and CDR2 as SMNVEV (reference sequence). J gave up 2 bases and V 5 bases, and 6 bases lay outside the gene matches. CDR3 size: 16 residues. Written as DNA, the CDR3 is TGTGCCAGCAGTCCGTTAGCGGGAGGGTACACAGATACGCAGTATTTT. It codes for CASSPLAGGYTDTQYF.

The chain links TRBV5-5 to TRBJ1-1; 7 bases fit TRBD1. The CDR3 runs to 15 residues. Germline V gives CDR1 SGHKS, CDR2 YYEKEE (reference sequence). The trim removed 4 bases at V and 0 bases at J, leaving 6 bases unmatched. The CDR3 loop reads CASSITGELNTEAFF. CDR3 in DNA: TGTGCCAGCAGCATAACAGGGGAGTTGAACACTGAAGCTTTCTTT. Variable domain in full (rest from reference TRBV5-5 and TRBJ1-1): DAGVTQSPTHLIKTRGQQVTLRCSPISGHKSVSWYQQVLGQGPQFIFQYYEKEERGRGNFPDRFSARQFPNYSSELNVNALLLGDSALYLCASSITGELNTEAFFGQGTRLTVV.

This clone was seen more than once but under ten times. The chain has TRBV2 and TRBJ1-1; TRBD1 is a possible D gene (5 bases). Trimming left V 7 bases short and J 6 bases short, with 18 bases between. CDR3 length: 14 amino acids. Germline assignment: CDR1 SNHLY and CDR2 FYNNEI. Here the CDR3 DNA reads TGTGCCAGCACTCCCCTGACAGTGGGGTCTGAAGCTTTCTTT. This sequence encodes CASTPLTVGSEAFF.

This clone was counted between two and nine times. Relative to the germline gene, one junction end is altered; a read error may explain this. CDR3 sequence (DNA): TGTGCTAGCAGCTTATGGCAGAAATCCTACGAGCAGTACTTC. The encoded protein is CASSLWQKSYEQYF. The chain recombines TRBV7-7 with TRBJ2-7; no firm D call. CDR1 and CDR2 (germline): SSHAT, FNYEAQ (reference sequence). The CDR3 spans 14 residues. Combining the CDR3 with reference TRBV7-7 and TRBJ2-7 gives the whole variable domain GAGVSQSPRYKVTKRGQDVTLRCDPISSHATLYWYQQALGQGPEFLTYFNYEAQPDKSGLPSDRFSAERPEGSISTLTIQRTEQRDSAMYRCASSLWQKSYEQYFGPGTRLTVT.

The chain joins TRBV4-1 to TRBJ1-1; the match to TRBD1 covers 7 bases. V lost 1 base and J lost 4; bases outside the gene matches: 12. CDR3 size: 17 residues. CDR1 is MGHRA and CDR2 is YSYEKL in the germline V gene. CDR3 loop: CASSQGLAGQAATEAFF. CDR3 coding DNA: TGCGCCAGCAGCCAAGGTCTTGCCGGACAGGCGGCCACTGAAGCTTTCTTT.

J is TRBJ1-2 and V is TRBV10-3; 7 nucleotides match TRBD1. In germline, CDR1 is ENHRY, CDR2 SYGVKD. Trimming at V came to 10 bases and at J to 4 bases, leaving 6 bases not matched to a gene. This CDR3 has 12 residues. CDR3 in amino acids: CATWDSLYGYTF. Here the CDR3 DNA reads TGTGCCACGTGGGACAGCCTCTATGGCTACACCTTC.

This clone appeared a single time. The chain joins TRBV28 to TRBJ2-7, with 7 bases that match TRBD1. In germline, CDR1 is MDHEN, CDR2 SYDVKM. The CDR3 totals 15 residues. With 7 bases clipped from V and 7 bases from J, the junction kept 16 bases outside the gene matches. CDR3 coding DNA: TGTGCCAGCACCCTACCGAACAGGGGAGATGGGGAGCAGTACTTC. This encodes CASTLPNRGDGEQYF.